The clone carrying this T cell receptor (beta chain) showed up just once. Antigen unknown. After removal of 2 bases from V and 5 bases from J, the junction contained 5 bases not matched to a gene. The CDR3 is made up of 13 amino acids. In germline, CDR1 is GTSNPN, CDR2 SVGIG (reference sequence). The data were taken from a study of cytomegalovirus exposure and HLA in healthy donors. On the study more broadly: The 95 to 150 validation repertoires were produced on the same platform as the roughly 700 repertoires of the first cohort. This was reported in a later analysis. Whole-study results and caveats: Within the approximately 120 validation repertoires, first-cohort TCR clusters tended to co-occur, according to a later analysis.

Repertoires were generated with immunoSEQ multiplex PCR, while TCRdb's copy carries only in-frame clones and drops some. The table includes approximately 210,000 clones, about 83% detected once. Sample: PBMCs. The TCR was taken from a woman between 18 and 29 years old in good health and CMV-seronegative. The rearrangement joins TRBV30 to TRBJ2-5, with 7 bases that match TRBD1. The CDR3 DNA sequence: TGTGCCTGGAGTCTACAGGGGCGGGAGACCCAGTACTTC. Its protein is CAWSLQGRETQYF.